This TCR beta chain was captured in a study of T cells in Graves' hyperthyroidism and ophthalmopathy (dated by TCRdb to the late 2010s). About the investigation overall: Peripheral blood was collected at initial diagnosis, before any treatment. A discovery cohort of roughly 100 patients, 43 with Graves' ophthalmopathy and about 58 with stable Graves' hyperthyroidism, was used to find distinguishing TCR V-J signatures. An independent validation cohort of under 20 hyperthyroidism patients and roughly 16 patients who later progressed to ophthalmopathy tested prospective prediction of ophthalmopathy. The roughly 100 discovery patients were randomly divided into training and test sets at a 7:3 ratio. In addition, the study compared T-cell repertoires in thyroid tissue and in blood from about 6 Graves' hyperthyroidism patients. Once sampling was done, hyperthyroidism patients were given methimazole at a starting dose of 30 mg daily, whereas ophthalmopathy patients were given high-dose intravenous methylprednisolone. TCR Vbeta CDR3 sequencing of approximately 140 peripheral blood samples (roughly 41 ophthalmopathy, 75 or so hyperthyroidism and approximately 17 progressor patients) is reported in the paper.

This clonotype was picked up a small number of times. Its antigen target is currently unknown. Base quality data are lacking; no much larger clone is found one base away. Broader findings and caveats from the paper: No statistical method was used to fix the sample size in advance, and group allocation was not hidden from the investigators. Ophthalmopathy was separated from stable hyperthyroidism by a 13 V-J signature model, with just over 85% sensitivity and roughly 81% specificity obtained in cross-validation and 80%/75% obtained in testing. In validation, the model predicted progression to ophthalmopathy a median of about 6.8 months before onset, with roughly 71% sensitivity and almost 75% specificity. Most expanded thyroid clonotypes (frequency above 0.001) were also detected in blood, suggesting blood repertoires may reflect thyroid immune responses.

Moderately to severely active disease, a Clinical Activity Score of at least 3, a NOSPECS grade of at least 4, and a duration under 3 months were present in ophthalmopathy patients. Patients with uncontrolled infections, other autoimmune diseases, pregnancy or lactation were excluded. Diagnoses relied on clinical symptoms, serum thyroxine and TRAb, thyroid ultrasound and orbital computed tomography. PBMCs were separated from about 10 ml of fresh peripheral blood using Ficoll-Paque density gradient centrifugation. Total RNA was extracted using Trizol reagent, and RNA quality was assessed on an Agilent 2100 Bioanalyzer. V ends up 0 bases short and J 2 bases short, with an unmatched junction base count of 0. Sequences LGHNA (CDR1) and YNFKEQ (CDR2) are obtained from the germline V gene. From its cysteine to its phenylalanine, the CDR3 spans 15 amino acids. Solely the CDR3 DNA is kept, with 45 bases framed from the first base.

TCR beta CDR3 regions were amplified from RNA transcripts. A first-round RT-PCR of the TCR CDR3 used the HTBI primer set with the Qiagen OneStep RT-PCR kit. The libraries were constructed in a second round of multiplex PCR and then size-selected and purified. Libraries were sequenced paired-end with 100 bp reads on an Illumina HiSeq2000. The study's own analysis went as follows. SOAPnuke was used to process the raw data, throwing out any read that contained adapters or uncalled bases, had a mean Phred below 15, or lacked an exact constant-primer or identifier match. COPE v1.2.5 was used to merge high-quality paired reads, and clonotypes were defined as unique nucleotide sequences. MiTCR v1.1 was used to align clonotypes to the IMGT TRBV, TRBD and TRBJ reference segments. The analysis was restricted to V-J combinations with a frequency above 0.0001, which together covered around 99% of the repertoires. The TCS score was defined as F50 (clonal expansion) divided by E x V (chaos), with BLOSUM62-based TCRdist calculated between CDR3 peptides within each V-J. Welch's t-statistics and random forest reduced approximately 520 V-J features to roughly 13, which were used in a naive Bayes classifier (R e1071). The public reads were quality trimmed at Q25 with fastp and then assembled into clones with MiXCR by TCRdb, keeping productive beta chains. Records with the same CDR3 protein are collapsed into one entry carrying the most frequent genes and DNA. These V and J calls are TCRdb output, not the study's own analysis. This sample is represented by approximately 690,000 distinct CDR3 sequences; under 25% of them were singletons. 30% to 40% of the sample is held by the ten biggest clonotypes.

The chain employs TRBV4-2 and TRBJ1-4; TRBD1 matches 7 bases in the middle. The sample consisted of blood. The clonotype originates from a young man with Graves' ophthalmopathy. CDR3 sequence: CASSQETGTNEKLFF. The nucleotide sequence is TGTGCCAGCAGCCAAGAGACAGGGACTAATGAAAAACTGTTTTTT.